In this sample, the clone carrying this T cell receptor (beta chain) turned up many times. Attachment of unique molecular identifiers to individual cDNA molecules was performed in the library. TCRdb reprocessed the RACE reads via MiXCR and lists one record per CDR3 protein. Of about 80,000 distinct CDR3 sequences in the sample, about 7.5% were seen once. Germline V gene sequence: CDR1 MNHEY, CDR2 SVGAGI. Trimming shortened V by 2 bases and J by 0 bases, and 8 bases separated the two germline ends. The CDR3 has 15 amino acids. This specimen belongs to a study of human T cells and chemical hapten exposure. Indicated time point: patch test 1, 2 weeks after DPC sensitization. Treatment specified: therapeutic diphenylcyclopropenone sensitization with weekly scalp DPC.

The source is a woman aged 25 to 45 with alopecia areata. Some clones in this sample may be carry-over from other donors' samples. The sample here was whole blood, taken in connection with sensitization to the hapten diphenylcyclopropenone (DPC). The rearrangement joins TRBV6-5 to TRBJ1-3, with D unclear. CDR3 nucleotides: TGTGCCAGCAGTTACCAGGCTACCTCTGGAAACACCATATATTTT. Its translation is CASSYQATSGNTIYF.